The 24 T cell receptor beta chains given below trace back to one sample, sequenced in a study of T cell changes during pregnancy in multiple sclerosis. Assay used: immunoSEQ multiplex PCR; TCRdb lists only in-frame clones, some missing. The sample shows tens of thousands of clones, 93% of them seen only once. The sample consisted of peripheral blood, taken after pregnancy. These TCRs come from a female donor with multiple sclerosis, enrolled in a pregnancy study.

The rearrangement links TRBV18 to TRBJ2-1; D call uncertain. The CDR3 loop spans 14 amino acids. Germline V lookup: CDR1 KGHSH, CDR2 LQKENI. V lost 2 bases and J 1 base, leaving 6 bases between the germline ends. CDR3 coding DNA: TGTGCCAGCTCACCAGGGCCATCCTACAATGAGCAGTTCTTC. Encoded protein: CASSPGPSYNEQFF.

The CDR3: CASSQDKNSGYEQYF. CDR3 coding DNA: TGCGCCAGCAGCCAAGATAAGAACAGTGGCTACGAGCAGTACTTC. This chain joins TRBV4-3 and TRBJ2-7; unclear D gene. The germline gives CDR1 LGHNA, CDR2 YSLEER. Trimming removed 0 bases from V and 3 bases from J, with 12 bases in between. This CDR3 spans 15 amino acids.

The genes are TRBV28 and TRBJ1-1; D possibly corresponds to TRBD1 (6 bases). The V end lost 5 bases, the J end lost 4 bases, and 8 bases lay between the germline ends. Germline CDR1 and CDR2: MDHEN and SYDVKM. The CDR3 is 12 residues long. CDR3 protein: CASSRGITEAFF. The CDR3 DNA sequence: TGTGCCAGCAGTAGGGGGATCACTGAAGCTTTCTTT.

The chain is built from TRBV6-1 and TRBJ2-7; 7 nucleotides agree with TRBD1. After removal of 8 bases from V and 3 bases from J, the junction contained 10 bases not matched to a gene. The length of the CDR3 is 14 residues. Germline V lookup: CDR1 MNHNS, CDR2 SASEGT. The CDR3 sequence: CASRSSGGRYEQYF. The CDR3 DNA reads TGTGCCAGCCGGAGCTCAGGGGGTCGCTACGAGCAGTACTTC.

The J gene is TRBJ1-5, the V gene TRBV19; D may be TRBD1 (5 bases). In germline, CDR1 is LNHDA, CDR2 SQIVND (reference sequence). Trimming stripped 9 bases from V and 1 base from J, with 19 bases between. The CDR3 totals 16 residues. The CDR3 coding sequence is TGTGCCAGCAATAGGTGGGGGGTCAAAAGCAATCAGCCCCAGCATTTT. Translating gives CASNRWGVKSNQPQHF.

The chain couples TRBV5-5 to TRBJ2-5; TRBD2 matches at 13 bases. Germline CDR1 reads SGHKS; CDR2 reads YYEKEE (reference sequence). There are 16 residues in the CDR3. Losses at the gene ends were 4 bases for V and 4 bases for J; bases not matched to a gene: 7. In DNA form, the CDR3 reads TGTGCCAGCAGCCCTGGACTAGCGGGAGTCTCAGAGACCCAGTACTTC. This sequence encodes CASSPGLAGVSETQYF.

The V gene is TRBV7-9, the J gene TRBJ2-7; D unresolved. Trimming cost V 5 bases and J 3 bases, with 8 bases left between them. Per germline, CDR1 SEHNR and CDR2 FQNEAQ (reference sequence). The CDR3 extends over 12 amino acids. CDR3: CASSPAVYEQYF. The CDR3 DNA sequence: TGTGCCAGCAGCCCGGCGGTCTACGAGCAGTACTTC. Together with reference TRBV7-9 and TRBJ2-7, the CDR3 gives the full variable domain: DTGVSQNPRHKITKRGQNVTFRCDPISEHNRLYWYRQTLGQGPEFLTYFQNEAQLEKSRLLSDRFSAERPKGSFSTLEIQRTEQGDSAMYLCASSPAVYEQYFGPGTRLTVT.

The genes are TRBV7-9 and TRBJ2-7; possibly TRBD1 for D (7 bases). Germline V gene data show CDR1 as SEHNR and CDR2 as FQNEAQ (reference sequence). The CDR3 totals 13 residues. The V end was cut by 5 bases, the J end by 7 bases, with 15 bases between. CDR3 nucleotides: TGTGCCAGCAGCCCTCAGGGGGGTCGGGAGCAGTACTTC. Its translation is CASSPQGGREQYF.

This clone appeared once. In DNA, the CDR3 is TGTGCCAGCAGTGTAGAGACAGGGAGGACAGAGACCCAGTACTTC. It is translated as CASSVETGRTETQYF. This chain links TRBV2 with TRBJ2-5, with D tentatively TRBD1 (7 bases). This CDR3 has 15 residues. Germline V gives CDR1 SNHLY, CDR2 FYNNEI. V was pared by 4 bases and J by 4 bases, with 16 bases between.

The rearrangement joins TRBV5-3 to TRBJ1-1, with 7 bases aligning to TRBD1. TRBV5-3 is sorted into the ORF group, with uncertain function. CDR3 length: 15 amino acids. With V trimmed by 1 base and J by 0 bases, 3 bases remained unmatched. DNA for the CDR3: TGTGCCAGAAGCTTGTCAGGGGGAATGAACACTGAAGCTTTCTTT. Protein sequence: CARSLSGGMNTEAFF.

This clone was recorded a few times. The J gene is TRBJ1-5, the V gene TRBV30; 9 nucleotides line up with TRBD1. The V gene's germline CDR1 is GTSNPN and CDR2 SVGIG (reference sequence). V lost 5 bases, J lost 4 bases, and 12 bases stayed unmatched. This CDR3 comprises 16 residues. CDR3 in amino acids: CAWREPGQGKNQPQHF. In DNA form, the CDR3 reads TGTGCCTGGCGAGAACCGGGACAGGGCAAGAATCAGCCCCAGCATTTT.

The gene calls are TRBV6-1 and TRBJ2-1; weak D call: TRBD1 (5 bases). V lost 1 base and J 9 bases, leaving 16 bases between the germline ends. The germline CDR1 and CDR2 sequences are MNHNS and SASEGT. The CDR3 covers 15 residues. The CDR3 DNA reads TGTGCCAGCAGTGAAGGGCAGGGTTACATAGGTGAGCAGTTCTTC. Its protein product is CASSEGQGYIGEQFF.

The V and J genes are TRBV6-5 and TRBJ1-1, with 7 positions matching TRBD1. Germline V lookup: CDR1 MNHEY, CDR2 SVGAGI. The CDR3 extends over 14 amino acids. Trimming at V came to 6 bases and at J to 2 bases, leaving 6 bases not matched to a gene. CDR3 sequence (DNA): TGTGCCAGCAGGAGGACAGGATCAAACACTGAAGCTTTCTTT. Translating it yields CASRRTGSNTEAFF.

The chain uses TRBV9 and TRBJ2-1, with 12 bases fitting TRBD2. CDR1 and CDR2 from the germline V gene are SGDLS and YYNGEE. V shed 3 bases and J 5 bases; nucleotides not matched to a gene: 6. The CDR3 is made up of 16 amino acids. The CDR3 spells CASSAELAGGNNEQFF. Written as DNA, the CDR3 is TGTGCCAGCAGCGCCGAACTAGCGGGAGGCAACAATGAGCAGTTCTTC.

This chain's CDR3 is CASSLARQGNTDTQYF. The CDR3 nucleotides are TGTGCCAGCAGCTTAGCACGACAGGGGAACACAGATACGCAGTATTTT. V is TRBV7-9 and J is TRBJ2-3; 8 bases are a match to TRBD1. Germline trimming cut 0 bases from V and 2 bases from J; bases unmatched to any gene: 4. The length of the CDR3 is 16 residues. Germline V CDR1 and CDR2: SEHNR, FQNEAQ (reference sequence).

This CDR3 reads CASSIAGVEQYF. As DNA, the CDR3 is TGTGCCAGTAGTATAGCGGGAGTGGAGCAGTACTTC. The chain joins TRBV19 to TRBJ2-7, with D maybe TRBD2 (6 bases). Trimming left V 1 base short and J 7 bases short, with 8 bases between. The CDR3 consists of 12 residues. Germline lookup yields CDR1 LNHDA and CDR2 SQIVND (reference sequence).

This clone was recorded once. The rearrangement joins TRBV5-4 to TRBJ2-3; the match to TRBD1 covers 8 bases. V dropped 0 bases and J dropped 4; count of bases not matched to a gene: 7. The CDR3 spans 16 residues. Germline lookup yields CDR1 SGHNT and CDR2 YYREEE (reference sequence). The CDR3 DNA is TGTGCCAGCAGCTTGGCCGGGGGACAGGTTGCAGATACGCAGTATTTT. Amino acid sequence: CASSLAGGQVADTQYF.

This clone was found once. The rearrangement uses TRBV27 and TRBJ1-5; 11 nucleotides match TRBD1. The CDR3 has 16 residues. CDR1 MNHEY and CDR2 SMNVEV come from the germline V gene (reference sequence). With 2 bases clipped from V and 2 bases from J, the junction kept 2 bases outside the gene matches. The CDR3 DNA is TGTGCCAGCAGTTTAGGGACAGGGGGTGGCAATCAGCCCCAGCATTTT. Translation: CASSLGTGGGNQPQHF.

The chain combines TRBV27 with TRBJ2-3; D is perhaps TRBD2 (5 bases). Germline V gene lookup returns CDR1 MNHEY and CDR2 SMNVEV (reference sequence). CDR3 length: 14 residues. The V end lost 7 bases, the J end lost 1 base, and 12 bases lay between the germline ends. CDR3 loop: CASTLVGGTDTQYF. The CDR3 region has the DNA TGTGCCAGCACTCTAGTCGGGGGCACAGATACGCAGTATTTT.

CDR3 coding DNA: TGTGCCAGCAGTGGGAGTTTAACTACCTACGAGCAGTACTTC. Its translation: CASSGSLTTYEQYF. The chain recombines TRBV6-1 with TRBJ2-7, with D hard to call. The CDR3 spans 14 residues. Trimming removed 4 bases at V and 2 bases at J, with 12 bases between. Germline CDR1 is MNHNS and CDR2 is SASEGT.

The rearrangement links TRBV19 to TRBJ2-3; 10 bases are a match to TRBD2. The J segment lost 5 bases and the V segment lost 1 base, leaving 0 bases of the junction unmatched. Germline CDR1 LNHDA, CDR2 SQIVND (reference sequence). This CDR3 spans 14 amino acids. The CDR3 nucleotides read TGTGCCAGTAGTATAGGACTAGCGGGAGATACGCAGTATTTT. Its protein product is CASSIGLAGDTQYF.

V usage is TRBV4-3 and J usage is TRBJ2-2; 7 nucleotides align to TRBD1. CDR3 length: 16 residues. The trim removed 2 bases at V and 1 base at J, leaving 4 bases unmatched. Germline values: CDR1 LGHNA, CDR2 YSLEER. CDR3 sequence reads: CASSQIQGLNTGELFF. CDR3 nucleotides: TGCGCCAGCAGCCAAATACAGGGGTTGAACACCGGGGAGCTGTTTTTT.

V usage is TRBV4-3 and J usage is TRBJ1-1; TRBD1 aligns across 7 bases. CDR1 and CDR2 (germline): LGHNA, YSLEER. This CDR3 is built from 16 residues. V was clipped by 0 bases and J by 1 base; unmatched bases: 5. This chain's CDR3 is CASSQEVPGGNTEAFF. The CDR3 DNA reads TGCGCCAGCAGCCAAGAAGTCCCAGGGGGGAACACTGAAGCTTTCTTT.

The CDR3 nucleotides read TGTGCCAGCAGCCCACGGTGGAACACTGAAGCTTTCTTT. It yields the protein CASSPRWNTEAFF. The genes are TRBV13 and TRBJ1-1; D is uncertain. V dropped 5 bases and J dropped 1 base, with 8 bases sitting between them. In germline, CDR1 is PRHDT, CDR2 FYEKMQ (reference sequence). This CDR3 region has 13 residues.